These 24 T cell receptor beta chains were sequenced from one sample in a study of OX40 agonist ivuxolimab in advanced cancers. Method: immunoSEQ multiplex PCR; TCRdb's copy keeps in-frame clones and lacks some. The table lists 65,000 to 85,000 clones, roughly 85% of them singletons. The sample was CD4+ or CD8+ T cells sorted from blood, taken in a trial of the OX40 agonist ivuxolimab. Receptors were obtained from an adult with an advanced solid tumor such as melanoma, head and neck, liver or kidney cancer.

The CDR3 coding sequence is TGTGCCAGCAGTTCCACCCTTCGAGGGAACACTGAAGCTTTCTTT. As protein: CASSSTLRGNTEAFF. This chain connects TRBV28 to TRBJ1-1, with D uncertain. The CDR3 extends over 15 amino acids. Germline values: CDR1 MDHEN, CDR2 SYDVKM. Trimming shortened V by 4 bases and J by 1 base, and 13 bases separated the two germline ends.

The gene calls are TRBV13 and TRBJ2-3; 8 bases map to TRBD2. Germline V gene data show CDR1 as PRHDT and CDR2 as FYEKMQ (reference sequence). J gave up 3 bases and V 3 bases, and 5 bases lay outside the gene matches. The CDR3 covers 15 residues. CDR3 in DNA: TGTGCCAGCAGCTTGGACAGCGGGGGAACAGATACGCAGTATTTT. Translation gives CASSLDSGGTDTQYF.

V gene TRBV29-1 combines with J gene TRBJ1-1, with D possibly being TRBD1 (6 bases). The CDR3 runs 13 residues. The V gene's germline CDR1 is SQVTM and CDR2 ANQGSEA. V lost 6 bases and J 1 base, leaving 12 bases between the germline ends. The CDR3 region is CSVERQANTEAFF. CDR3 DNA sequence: TGCAGCGTCGAAAGACAGGCGAACACTGAAGCTTTCTTT.

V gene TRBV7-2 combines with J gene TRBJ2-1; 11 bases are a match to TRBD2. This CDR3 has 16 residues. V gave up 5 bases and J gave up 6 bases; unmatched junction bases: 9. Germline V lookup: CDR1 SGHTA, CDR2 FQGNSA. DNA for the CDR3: TGTGCCAGCAGCATTAGCGGGGGGGCTGGTACCAATGAGCAGTTCTTC. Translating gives CASSISGGAGTNEQFF.

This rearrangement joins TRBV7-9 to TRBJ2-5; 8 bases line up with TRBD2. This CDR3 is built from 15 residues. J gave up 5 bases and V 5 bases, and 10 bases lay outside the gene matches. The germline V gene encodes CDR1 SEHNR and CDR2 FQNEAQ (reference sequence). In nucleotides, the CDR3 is TGTGCCAGCAGCCCCCCGGCGGGGGGCTGGGAGACCCAGTACTTC. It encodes CASSPPAGGWETQYF.

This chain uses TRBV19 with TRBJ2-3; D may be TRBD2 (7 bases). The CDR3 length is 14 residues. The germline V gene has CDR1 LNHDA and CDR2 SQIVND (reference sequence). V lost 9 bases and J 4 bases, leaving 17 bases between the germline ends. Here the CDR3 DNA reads TGTGCCAGCACCCCGGGGGGCGATTCAGATACGCAGTATTTT. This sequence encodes CASTPGGDSDTQYF.

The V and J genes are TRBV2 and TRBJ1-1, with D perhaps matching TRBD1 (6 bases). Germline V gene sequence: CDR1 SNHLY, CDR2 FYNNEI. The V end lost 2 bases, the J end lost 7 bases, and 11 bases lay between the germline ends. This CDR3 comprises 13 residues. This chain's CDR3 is CASSESRGVEAFF. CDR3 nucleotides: TGTGCCAGCAGTGAAAGTAGGGGGGTTGAAGCTTTCTTT.

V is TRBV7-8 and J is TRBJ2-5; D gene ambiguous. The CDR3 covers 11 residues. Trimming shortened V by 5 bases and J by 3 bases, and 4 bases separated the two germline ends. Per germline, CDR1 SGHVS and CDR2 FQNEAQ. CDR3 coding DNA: TGTGCCAGCAGCCTAAAAGAGACCCAGTACTTC. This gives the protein CASSLKETQYF.

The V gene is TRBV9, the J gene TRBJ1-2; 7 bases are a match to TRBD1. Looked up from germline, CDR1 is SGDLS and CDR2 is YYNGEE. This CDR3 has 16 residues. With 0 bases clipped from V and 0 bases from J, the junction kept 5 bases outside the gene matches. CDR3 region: CASSVGGQLANYGYTF. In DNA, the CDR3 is TGTGCCAGCAGCGTAGGGGGACAGCTAGCTAACTATGGCTACACCTTC.

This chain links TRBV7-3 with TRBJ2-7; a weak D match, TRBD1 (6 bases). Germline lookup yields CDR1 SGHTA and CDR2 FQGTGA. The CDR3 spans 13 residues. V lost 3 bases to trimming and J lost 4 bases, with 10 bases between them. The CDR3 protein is CASSFGQGYEQYF. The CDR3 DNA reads TGTGCCAGCAGCTTTGGGCAGGGGTACGAGCAGTACTTC.

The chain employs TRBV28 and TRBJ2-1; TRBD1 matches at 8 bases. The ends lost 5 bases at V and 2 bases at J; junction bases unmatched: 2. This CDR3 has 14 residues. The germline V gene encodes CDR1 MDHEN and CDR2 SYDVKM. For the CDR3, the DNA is TGTGCCAGCAGTCTCAGGGGGCCCTACAATGAGCAGTTCTTC. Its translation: CASSLRGPYNEQFF.

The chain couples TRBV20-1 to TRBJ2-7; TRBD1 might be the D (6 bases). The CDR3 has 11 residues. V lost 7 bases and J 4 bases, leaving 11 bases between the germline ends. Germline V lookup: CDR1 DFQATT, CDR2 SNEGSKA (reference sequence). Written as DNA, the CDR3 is TGCAGTGTTTGGACAGCATACGAGCAGTACTTC. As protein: CSVWTAYEQYF.

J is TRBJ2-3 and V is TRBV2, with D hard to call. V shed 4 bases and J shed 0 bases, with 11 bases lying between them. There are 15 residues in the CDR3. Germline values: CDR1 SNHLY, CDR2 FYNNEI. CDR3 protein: CASSVNGLSTDTQYF. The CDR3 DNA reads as TGTGCCAGCAGTGTTAACGGCTTAAGCACAGATACGCAGTATTTT.

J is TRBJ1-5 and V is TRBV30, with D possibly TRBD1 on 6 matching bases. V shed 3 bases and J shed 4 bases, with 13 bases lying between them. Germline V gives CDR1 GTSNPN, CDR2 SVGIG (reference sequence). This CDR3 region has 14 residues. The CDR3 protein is CAWSRGGRNQPQHF. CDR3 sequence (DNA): TGTGCCTGGAGCAGGGGAGGAAGGAATCAGCCCCAGCATTTT.

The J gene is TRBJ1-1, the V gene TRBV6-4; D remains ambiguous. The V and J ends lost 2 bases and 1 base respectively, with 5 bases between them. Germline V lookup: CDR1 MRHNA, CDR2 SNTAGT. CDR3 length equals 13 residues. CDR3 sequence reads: CASSDRPNTEAFF. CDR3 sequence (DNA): TGTGCCAGCAGTGACAGACCGAACACTGAAGCTTTCTTT.

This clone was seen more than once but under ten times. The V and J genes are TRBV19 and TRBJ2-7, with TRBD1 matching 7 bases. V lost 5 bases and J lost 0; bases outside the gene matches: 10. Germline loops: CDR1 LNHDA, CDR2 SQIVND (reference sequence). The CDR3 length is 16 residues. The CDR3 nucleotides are TGTGCCAGTAGTCGGTACTCACAGGGGTCCTCCTACGAGCAGTACTTC. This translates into CASSRYSQGSSYEQYF. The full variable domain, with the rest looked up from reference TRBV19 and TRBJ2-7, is DGGITQSPKYLFRKEGQNVTLSCEQNLNHDAMYWYRQDPGQGLRLIYYSQIVNDFQKGDIAEGYSVSREKKESFPLTVTSAQKNPTAFYLCASSRYSQGSSYEQYFGPGTRLTVT.

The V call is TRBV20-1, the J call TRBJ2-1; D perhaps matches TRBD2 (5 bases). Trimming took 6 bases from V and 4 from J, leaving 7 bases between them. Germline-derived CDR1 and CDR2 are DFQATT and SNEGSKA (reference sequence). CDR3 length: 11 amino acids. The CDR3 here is CSARGYNEQFF. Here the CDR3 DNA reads TGCAGTGCCCGGGGTTACAATGAGCAGTTCTTC.

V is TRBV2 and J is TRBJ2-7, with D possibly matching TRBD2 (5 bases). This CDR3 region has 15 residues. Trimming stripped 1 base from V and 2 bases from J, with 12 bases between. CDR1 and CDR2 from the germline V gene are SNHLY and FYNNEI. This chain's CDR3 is CASSEGRRSTYEQYF. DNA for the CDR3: TGTGCCAGCAGTGAAGGGAGGCGCAGTACCTACGAGCAGTACTTC. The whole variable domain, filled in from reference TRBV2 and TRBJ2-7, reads EPEVTQTPSHQVTQMGQEVILRCVPISNHLYFYWYRQILGQKVEFLVSFYNNEISEKSEIFDDQFSVERPDGSNFTLKIRSTKLEDSAMYFCASSEGRRSTYEQYFGPGTRLTVT.

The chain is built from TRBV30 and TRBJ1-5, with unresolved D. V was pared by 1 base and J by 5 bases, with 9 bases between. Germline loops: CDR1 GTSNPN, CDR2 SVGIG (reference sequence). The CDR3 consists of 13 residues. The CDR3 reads CAWSGWRDQPQHF. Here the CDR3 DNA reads TGTGCCTGGAGTGGCTGGCGGGATCAGCCCCAGCATTTT.

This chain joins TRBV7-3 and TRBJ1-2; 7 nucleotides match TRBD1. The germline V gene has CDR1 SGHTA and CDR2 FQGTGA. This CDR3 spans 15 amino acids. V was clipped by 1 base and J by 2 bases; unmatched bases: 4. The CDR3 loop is CASSLNGQENYGYTF. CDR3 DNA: TGTGCCAGCAGCTTAAATGGACAGGAAAACTATGGCTACACCTTC.

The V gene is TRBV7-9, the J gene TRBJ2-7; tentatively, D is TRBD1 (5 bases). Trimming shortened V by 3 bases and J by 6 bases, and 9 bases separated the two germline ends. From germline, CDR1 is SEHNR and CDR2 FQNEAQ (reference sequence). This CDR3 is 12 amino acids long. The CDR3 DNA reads TGTGCCAGCAGCTTTGATGGGGCCGAGCAGTACTTC. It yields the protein CASSFDGAEQYF.

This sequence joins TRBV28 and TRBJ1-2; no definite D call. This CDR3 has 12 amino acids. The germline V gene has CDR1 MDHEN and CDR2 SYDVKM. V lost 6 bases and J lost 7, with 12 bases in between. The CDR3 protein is CASSKPDGGYTF. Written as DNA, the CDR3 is TGTGCCAGCAGCAAGCCAGACGGTGGCTACACCTTC.

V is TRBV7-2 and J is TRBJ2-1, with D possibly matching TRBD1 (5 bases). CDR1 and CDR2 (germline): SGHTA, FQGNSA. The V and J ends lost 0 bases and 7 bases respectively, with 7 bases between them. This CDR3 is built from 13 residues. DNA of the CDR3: TGTGCCAGCAGCTTAGCCAGGGAAAATGAGCAGTTCTTC. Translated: CASSLARENEQFF.

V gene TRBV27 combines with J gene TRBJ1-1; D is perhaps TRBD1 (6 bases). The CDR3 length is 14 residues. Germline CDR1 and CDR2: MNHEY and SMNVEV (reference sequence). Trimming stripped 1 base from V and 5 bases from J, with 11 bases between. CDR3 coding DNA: TGTGCCAGCAGTTTATGGGGGCGCGGGACTGAAGCTTTCTTT. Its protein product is CASSLWGRGTEAFF.